This T cell receptor beta chain was profiled in a study of blood T cell repertoires in COVID-19. Study-level background: Samples representing acute and convalescent COVID-19 were sourced from the United States, Italy and Spain.

Original processing methods: Nucleated cell number was recorded as an estimate derived from reference gene primer amplification. Clones were sequenced by immunoSEQ multiplex PCR, and TCRdb holds only the in-frame ones, with some missing. V, J and clone size are those of that table, while D and trimming were read from the DNA. This sample has about 410,000 clones, with over 85% found just once. With V trimmed by 0 bases and J by 4 bases, 0 bases remained unmatched. The CDR3 consists of 14 residues. Germline CDR1 MRHNA, CDR2 SNTAGT. This clone has a count of ten or more. Residents of 24 US areas, aged about 18 to 100 years, made up the participants. Clinical history as reported by participants underpinned cohort assignment.

Sequencing was performed on PBMCs or T cells enriched from blood (not recorded which). The TCR was taken from a woman in her twenties or thirties who had recovered from COVID-19. The V call is TRBV6-4, the J call TRBJ2-3; the match to TRBD2 covers 8 bases. In nucleotides, the CDR3 is TGTGCCAGCAGTGACTCTAGCGGGGCAGATACGCAGTATTTT. This gives the protein CASSDSSGADTQYF.